This T cell receptor (beta chain) was identified in a study of blood T cell repertoires in COVID-19. V lost 3 bases and J 8 bases, leaving 26 bases between the germline ends. This CDR3 is built from 17 residues. Germline V gene lookup returns CDR1 SGHRS and CDR2 YFSETQ. Per the study methods: Amplification of reference gene primers provided the estimated nucleated cell counts. Libraries were prepared by immunoSEQ multiplex PCR; TCRdb keeps only in-frame clonotypes and omits some of them. The V and J calls and the clone size are those of that table, but D and trimming were determined from the DNA. The sample contains 450,000 to 500,000 clones, around 87% of which appear only once. This study enrolled people aged 18 to 89 from roughly 24 US geographic areas. Grouping used clinical history reported by participants in a survey and questionnaire. Recovered participants had two consecutive negative NP/OP PCR tests, healthcare professional clearance, or symptom resolution.

The chain is built from TRBV5-1 and TRBJ1-2; D is undetermined. Sequencing input: PBMCs or T cells enriched from blood (not recorded which). The sequence derives from a woman under 30 who had recovered from COVID-19. CDR3 nucleotide sequence: TGCGCCAGCAGCTATAAAGGACTTAACCCCACAGCTATGGGCTACACCTTC. Its protein is CASSYKGLNPTAMGYTF.